This T cell receptor (beta chain) was observed in a study of OX40 agonist ivuxolimab in advanced cancers. About the research overall: Partial responses were achieved by three patients: one hepatocellular carcinoma, two cutaneous melanoma.

As concerns this clone: What it recognizes is unknown.

V lost 5 bases, J lost 2 bases, and 15 bases lay in between. This CDR3 is built from 15 residues. In germline, CDR1 is MDHEN, CDR2 SYDVKM. Some clones are missing from TCRdb's copy, which holds only in-frame ones; the method was immunoSEQ multiplex PCR. The sample holds more than 10,000 clones, about 86% seen once. General study findings and limits: Undetermined was the antigen specificity of the expanded peripheral T cells.

The receptor was isolated from an adult with an advanced solid tumor such as melanoma, head and neck, liver or kidney cancer. Sequencing was performed on CD4+ or CD8+ T cells sorted from blood, taken in a trial of the OX40 agonist ivuxolimab. The J gene is TRBJ2-5, the V gene TRBV28, with D perhaps assigned TRBD1 or TRBD2 (6 bases each). CDR3 in amino acids: CASSSSGAPQETQYF. The DNA for the CDR3 is TGTGCCAGCAGTAGCTCGGGGGCCCCACAAGAGACCCAGTACTTC. Combining the CDR3 with reference TRBV28 and TRBJ2-5 gives the whole variable domain DVKVTQSSRYLVKRTGEKVFLECVQDMDHENMFWYRQDPGLGLRLIYFSYDVKMKEKGDIPEGYSVSREKKERFSLILESASTNQTSMYLCASSSSGAPQETQYFGPGTRLLVL.